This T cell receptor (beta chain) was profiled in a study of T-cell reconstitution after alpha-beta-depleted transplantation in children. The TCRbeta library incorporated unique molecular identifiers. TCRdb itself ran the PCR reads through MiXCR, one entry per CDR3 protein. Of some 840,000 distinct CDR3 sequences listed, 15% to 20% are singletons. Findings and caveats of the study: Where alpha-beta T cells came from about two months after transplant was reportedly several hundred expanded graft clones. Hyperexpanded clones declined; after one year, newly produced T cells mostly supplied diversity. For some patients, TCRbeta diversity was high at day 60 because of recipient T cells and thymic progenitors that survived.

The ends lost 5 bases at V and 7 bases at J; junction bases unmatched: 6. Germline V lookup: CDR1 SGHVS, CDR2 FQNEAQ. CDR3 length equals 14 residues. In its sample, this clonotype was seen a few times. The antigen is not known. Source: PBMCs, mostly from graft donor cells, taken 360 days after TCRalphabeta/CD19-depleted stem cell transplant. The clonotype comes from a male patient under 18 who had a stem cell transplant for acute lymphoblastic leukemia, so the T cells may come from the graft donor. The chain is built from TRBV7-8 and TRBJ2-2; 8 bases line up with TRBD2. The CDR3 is CASSLGLEHGELFF. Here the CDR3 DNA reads TGTGCCAGCAGCCTGGGACTAGAGCACGGGGAGCTGTTTTTT.